Shown below are 27 T cell receptor beta chains from a single sample sequenced in a study of early T cells in non-severe SARS-CoV-2 infection. TCRdb reanalysed the 5' RACE reads using MiXCR and keeps one entry per CDR3 protein. The sample includes tens of thousands of distinct CDR3 sequences, about 9.3% of them seen just once. The specimen sequenced was whole blood. The receptors stem from an adult who was a healthcare worker with PCR-confirmed SARS-CoV-2 infection or an uninfected control (not recorded which).

A few counts support this clonotype. The V gene is TRBV12-3 or TRBV12-4, the J gene TRBJ2-5, with D tentatively TRBD2 (5 bases). This CDR3 region has 14 residues. The V end was cut by 7 bases, the J end by 5 bases, with 17 bases between. The DNA of the CDR3 is TGTGCCAGCAACTCGTACCTACCGGGGGAGACCCAGTACTTC. Protein: CASNSYLPGETQYF.

The sample holds many counts of this clonotype. The chain joins TRBV28 to TRBJ1-3; TRBD1 might be the D (6 bases). V was cut by 6 bases and J by 6 bases, with 18 bases left in between. Germline V lookup: CDR1 MDHEN, CDR2 SYDVKM. The CDR3 runs to 15 residues. The CDR3 protein is CASRNSGGAKNTIYF. In DNA form, the CDR3 reads TGTGCCAGCAGAAATTCCGGGGGGGCGAAAAACACCATATATTTT.

The CDR3 DNA is TGTGCCAGCAGCTTGTTGGGGACCCGAGACACCAATTCACCCCTCCACTTT. Protein: CASSLLGTRDTNSPLHF. The chain combines TRBV7-9 with TRBJ1-6, with D maybe TRBD1 (5 bases). CDR3 length: 17 residues. Trimming removed 3 bases at V and 7 bases at J, with 19 bases between. Germline V gene data show CDR1 as SEHNR and CDR2 as FQNEAQ (reference sequence).

This clonotype was observed a few times. The gene calls are TRBV7-6 and TRBJ2-1; D uncertain. Germline CDR1 SGHVS, CDR2 FNYEAQ. Trimming left V 6 bases short and J 8 bases short, with 11 bases between. There are 12 residues in the CDR3. The CDR3 sequence: CASSHVIYEQFF. Here the CDR3 DNA reads TGTGCCAGCAGTCATGTCATCTATGAGCAGTTCTTC.

The sample holds many counts of this clonotype. This sequence joins TRBV12-3 or TRBV12-4 and TRBJ1-2; 7 nucleotides match TRBD1. The length of the CDR3 is 15 residues. V shed 8 bases, J shed 0 bases, and the junction held 9 bases outside the gene matches. DNA of the CDR3: TGTGCCAGCCGACACCCGGGACAGCCTAACTATGGCTACACCTTC. Protein: CASRHPGQPNYGYTF.

This clonotype has a handful of counts. The V and J genes are TRBV7-6 and TRBJ2-3; 9 bases are a match to TRBD2. The germline V gene has CDR1 SGHVS and CDR2 FNYEAQ. The junction had 7 bases not matched to a gene; V was cut back by 4 bases and J by 2 bases. The CDR3 loop spans 16 amino acids. This CDR3 reads CASSSFTSGPTDTQYF. For the CDR3, the DNA is TGTGCCAGCAGCTCCTTCACTAGCGGGCCCACAGATACGCAGTATTTT.

This clonotype was counted at least ten times. The chain combines TRBV29-1 with TRBJ1-2, with D tentatively TRBD1 (5 bases). The CDR3 is 13 amino acids. Trimming stripped 8 bases from V and 8 bases from J, with 21 bases between. The V gene's germline CDR1 is SQVTM and CDR2 ANQGSEA. The CDR3 region has the DNA TGCAGCTGTGTGATATGGGACCTACCCGGCTACACCTTC. It is translated as CSCVIWDLPGYTF.

This clonotype was recorded at least ten times. The chain carries TRBV6-2 or TRBV6-3 and TRBJ2-1; no clear D. Germline CDR1 is MNHEY and CDR2 is SVGEGT. Deletions cut 4 bases from V and 7 bases from J, with 8 bases between. The CDR3 length is 12 residues. The CDR3 DNA reads TGTGCCAGCAGTTTCAGCCGGAATGAGCAGTTCTTC. The encoded protein is CASSFSRNEQFF.

This clonotype occurred a few times. The chain uses TRBV3-1 and TRBJ2-1; the D is unclear. The CDR3 extends over 16 amino acids. Germline V gene data show CDR1 as LGHDT and CDR2 as YNNKEL (reference sequence). V was trimmed by 1 base and J by 1 base, leaving 11 bases between them. This CDR3 reads CASSQGPTRSYNEQFF. The CDR3 DNA is TGTGCCAGCAGCCAAGGCCCGACACGATCCTACAATGAGCAGTTCTTC.

This clonotype was found many times. The V call is TRBV5-6, the J call TRBJ2-7, with 9 bases aligning to TRBD2. Germline V gives CDR1 SGHDT, CDR2 YYEEEE. CDR3 length: 15 amino acids. V lost 4 bases and J lost 3; bases outside the gene matches: 8. CDR3 nucleotide sequence: TGTGCCAGCAGCGGAAGCGGGAGGAGGGTCTACGAGCAGTACTTC. It is translated as CASSGSGRRVYEQYF.

This clonotype turned up a few times. The chain joins TRBV4-3 to TRBJ2-6; D unresolved. The CDR3 runs to 15 residues. V lost 3 bases and J lost 1, with 7 bases in between. The germline CDR1 and CDR2 sequences are LGHNA and YSLEER. The CDR3 coding sequence is TGCGCCAGCAGCCAGACGGTTTCTGGGGCCAACGTCCTGACTTTC. Its protein product is CASSQTVSGANVLTF.

The genes are TRBV28 and TRBJ2-5, with D maybe TRBD2 (6 bases). V was clipped by 6 bases and J by 5 bases, with 13 bases between them. Germline V gene data show CDR1 as MDHEN and CDR2 as SYDVKM. This CDR3 is 13 amino acids long. In nucleotides, the CDR3 is TGTGCCAGCAGGCGGGATCCGGGGGAGACCCAGTACTTC. It encodes CASRRDPGETQYF.

Only a few counts were recorded for this clonotype. The chain recombines TRBV30 with TRBJ1-3; D uncertain. The germline V gene has CDR1 GTSNPN and CDR2 SVGIG (reference sequence). Trimming pared 5 bases from V and 3 bases from J, leaving 11 bases between. This CDR3 comprises 13 residues. This CDR3 is CAWRPPGGNTIYF. In DNA form, the CDR3 reads TGTGCCTGGCGGCCTCCGGGTGGAAACACCATATATTTT.

This clonotype was picked up many times. The chain carries TRBV19 and TRBJ2-2; TRBD1 might be the D (6 bases). Germline CDR1 reads LNHDA; CDR2 reads SQIVND (reference sequence). V lost 4 bases to trimming and J lost 9 bases, with 12 bases between them. This CDR3 spans 13 amino acids. CDR3 sequence: CASSNHRARELFF. DNA of the CDR3: TGTGCCAGTAGTAACCACAGGGCCCGGGAGCTGTTTTTT.

CDR3 residues: CSVDSTNTEAFF. The CDR3 region has the DNA TGCAGCGTTGACTCGACAAACACTGAAGCTTTCTTT. The gene calls are TRBV29-1 and TRBJ1-1; D uncertain. The CDR3 totals 12 residues. Trimming removed 3 bases from V and 2 bases from J, with 7 bases in between. Germline loops: CDR1 SQVTM, CDR2 ANQGSEA.

This clonotype has at least ten counts. This chain uses TRBV28 with TRBJ2-3; 10 bases are shared with TRBD2. Trimming took 3 bases from V and 1 from J; bases not matched to a gene: 19. The germline CDR1 and CDR2 sequences are MDHEN and SYDVKM. The CDR3 sequence is 21 residues long. The CDR3 coding sequence is TGTGCCAGCAGTTTGTTTTATCTAGCGGGAGCAGAGTCCCAAGGCACAGATACGCAGTATTTT. Protein sequence: CASSLFYLAGAESQGTDTQYF.

The chain recombines TRBV30 with TRBJ1-1; D not resolved. The V and J ends lost 4 bases and 1 base respectively, with 7 bases between them. The CDR3 is 12 amino acids. CDR1 is GTSNPN and CDR2 is SVGIG in the germline V gene (reference sequence). The CDR3, as DNA: TGTGCCTGGATCTCACGGAACACTGAAGCTTTCTTT. Translated: CAWISRNTEAFF.

This clonotype was found many times. The chain is built from TRBV30 and TRBJ2-3; 10 nucleotides line up with TRBD2. The CDR3 loop spans 15 amino acids. Germline loops: CDR1 GTSNPN, CDR2 SVGIG (reference sequence). Trimming removed 2 bases from V and 0 bases from J; junction bases left unmatched: 2. Here the CDR3 reads CAWSWTSGSTDTQYF. CDR3 nucleotides: TGTGCCTGGAGTTGGACTAGCGGAAGCACAGATACGCAGTATTTT.

V gene TRBV7-2 combines with J gene TRBJ2-3; possibly TRBD1 for D (5 bases). The CDR3 loop spans 16 amino acids. Trimming shortened V by 4 bases and J by 4 bases, and 18 bases separated the two germline ends. Germline loops: CDR1 SGHTA, CDR2 FQGNSA. The CDR3 DNA reads as TGTGCCAGCAGCTGGTCGGGCGCCAGGGCGTCAGATACGCAGTATTTT. Protein product: CASSWSGARASDTQYF. The complete variable domain, with remaining parts taken from reference TRBV7-2 and TRBJ2-3, reads GAGVSQSPSNKVTEKGKDVELRCDPISGHTALYWYRQSLGQGLEFLIYFQGNSAPDKSGLPSDRFSAERTGGSVSTLTIQRTQQEDSAVYLCASSWSGARASDTQYFGPGTRLTVL.

At least ten counts were recorded for this clonotype. The rearrangement links TRBV7-2 to TRBJ2-7; D is possibly TRBD1 (6 bases). Germline CDR1 and CDR2: SGHTA and FQGNSA. The CDR3 loop spans 15 amino acids. Between the trimmed V and J ends, which lost 2 bases and 1 base, there was a span of 12 bases. This CDR3 is CASSLYSTGSYEQYF. In DNA form, the CDR3 reads TGTGCCAGCAGCTTATACAGCACAGGGTCCTACGAGCAGTACTTC.

The J gene is TRBJ1-1, the V gene TRBV13; no clear D gene. Germline CDR1 and CDR2: PRHDT and FYEKMQ (reference sequence). The CDR3 spans 14 residues. The V and J ends lost 1 base and 3 bases respectively, with 9 bases between them. CDR3 coding DNA: TGTGCCAGCAGCTTAGTAGGGCAAGACACTGAAGCTTTCTTT. It encodes CASSLVGQDTEAFF.

Ten or more counts support this clonotype. This chain connects TRBV27 to TRBJ2-3; 7 positions agree with TRBD2. Trimming took 1 base from V and 4 from J; bases not matched to a gene: 5. Germline lookup yields CDR1 MNHEY and CDR2 SMNVEV (reference sequence). There are 15 residues in the CDR3. CDR3 sequence reads: CASSLYGRGADTQYF. The CDR3 region has the DNA TGTGCCAGCAGTTTATACGGCCGGGGGGCAGATACGCAGTATTTT.

This clonotype was seen ten or more times. The rearrangement joins TRBV5-1 to TRBJ1-2; TRBD1 is a possible D gene (5 bases). The CDR3 covers 13 residues. Trimming pared 7 bases from V and 0 bases from J, leaving 10 bases between. Germline CDR1 is SGHRS and CDR2 is YFSETQ. The CDR3 spells CASGTEPNYGYTF. The CDR3 DNA reads as TGCGCCAGCGGGACGGAGCCTAACTATGGCTACACCTTC.

This clonotype was seen repeatedly, ten times or more. The chain joins TRBV3-1 to TRBJ2-1; the match to TRBD2 covers 8 bases. V dropped 4 bases and J dropped 2; count of bases not matched to a gene: 13. The germline V gene encodes CDR1 LGHDT and CDR2 YNNKEL (reference sequence). This CDR3 region has 18 residues. The DNA of the CDR3 is TGTGCCAGCAGCCTTTACGGGAGCGGGAGCATCCCCTACAATGAGCAGTTCTTC. Translated, it gives CASSLYGSGSIPYNEQFF.

The V and J genes are TRBV6-5 and TRBJ2-6, with D perhaps TRBD1 (5 bases). Trimming removed 6 bases at V and 0 bases at J, with 12 bases between. CDR1 is MNHEY and CDR2 is SVGAGI in the germline V gene. The CDR3 extends over 16 amino acids. CDR3 in amino acids: CASSLGVGSGANVLTF. The DNA for the CDR3 is TGTGCCAGCAGCCTAGGGGTCGGCTCTGGGGCCAACGTCCTGACTTTC.

This clonotype was counted ten times or more. V and J are TRBV12-3 or TRBV12-4 and TRBJ2-6; D perhaps matches TRBD1 (6 bases). This CDR3 is built from 17 residues. V was trimmed by 3 bases and J by 5 bases, leaving 17 bases between them. The CDR3 sequence is CASSFQPLRGWANVLTF. In DNA, the CDR3 is TGTGCCAGCAGTTTCCAGCCCCTCAGGGGTTGGGCCAACGTCCTGACTTTC.

This clonotype was seen a handful of times. The V call is TRBV20-1, the J call TRBJ1-6; D possibly corresponds to TRBD1 (5 bases). The CDR3 has 12 amino acids. Germline V gene lookup returns CDR1 DFQATT and CDR2 SNEGSKA (reference sequence). Trimming took off 5 bases at V and 6 bases at J, with 8 bases between the two ends. CDR3 nucleotides: TGCAGTGCTGCGCAGGGTAATTCACCCCTCCACTTT. Its protein product is CSAAQGNSPLHF.